Following are 13 T cell receptor beta chains from one sample sequenced in a study of blood T cell repertoires in COVID-19. TCRdb's table, derived via immunoSEQ multiplex PCR, lists solely in-frame clones and lacks some. The sample consists of nearly 70,000 clones, around nine tenths of them appearing once. Sample: peripheral blood. The receptors were gathered from a woman aged 45-60 years with COVID-19, enrolled during active disease.

V and J are TRBV12-3 or TRBV12-4 and TRBJ2-5; D might be TRBD2 (5 bases). The CDR3 runs 12 residues. V lost 5 bases and J lost 5, with 9 bases in between. The CDR3 protein is CASSLPGETQYF. The CDR3 DNA follows: TGTGCCAGCAGTCTCCCGGGGGAGACCCAGTACTTC.

The V and J genes are TRBV5-1 and TRBJ2-1, with 13 bases that match TRBD2. This CDR3 has 17 residues. Looked up from germline, CDR1 is SGHRS and CDR2 is YFSETQ. Losses at the gene ends were 0 bases for V and 9 bases for J; bases not matched to a gene: 9. CDR3 nucleotide sequence: TGCGCCAGCAGCTTGGAACTAGCGGGAGGGCCTCTCGGTGAGCAGTTCTTC. Its translation: CASSLELAGGPLGEQFF.

The rearrangement uses TRBV7-2 and TRBJ2-3; perhaps TRBD1 as D (6 bases). The CDR3 loop spans 16 amino acids. V was shortened by 6 bases and J by 4 bases, with 20 bases between the two germline ends. Germline V lookup: CDR1 SGHTA, CDR2 FQGNSA. CDR3 amino acids: CASRTRRDTLADTQYF. DNA for the CDR3: TGTGCCAGCAGGACCCGACGGGACACCTTAGCAGATACGCAGTATTTT. The variable domain in full, completed from reference TRBV7-2 and TRBJ2-3, reads GAGVSQSPSNKVTEKGKDVELRCDPISGHTALYWYRQSLGQGLEFLIYFQGNSAPDKSGLPSDRFSAERTGGSVSTLTIQRTQQEDSAVYLCASRTRRDTLADTQYFGPGTRLTVL.

This chain links TRBV9 with TRBJ2-7, with D possibly matching TRBD2 (6 bases). The V gene lost 3 bases and the J gene lost 0 bases, with 16 bases spanning the gap. Germline V gene data show CDR1 as SGDLS and CDR2 as YYNGEE. The CDR3 is 16 residues long. CDR3 in amino acids: CASSAGSGTGSYEQYF. As DNA, the CDR3 is TGTGCCAGCAGCGCCGGGTCGGGGACTGGCTCCTACGAGCAGTACTTC.

This chain connects TRBV7-6 to TRBJ2-7, with 7 bases lining up with TRBD2. The CDR3 has 15 residues. Germline-derived CDR1 and CDR2 are SGHVS and FNYEAQ. V was pared by 0 bases and J by 4 bases, with 6 bases of the junction left unmatched. The CDR3 is CASSLADAGVYEQYF. The CDR3 nucleotides read TGTGCCAGCAGCTTAGCGGACGCGGGAGTTTACGAGCAGTACTTC.

The V gene is TRBV19, the J gene TRBJ2-6; 10 bases match TRBD2. V lost 5 bases to trimming and J lost 0 bases; unmatched junction nucleotides: 13. This CDR3 is built from 20 residues. Looked up from germline, CDR1 is LNHDA and CDR2 is SQIVND (reference sequence). For the CDR3, the DNA is TGTGCCAGTAGTTCCCGACTAGCGGGTGCTACTCTCTCTGGGGCCAACGTCCTGACTTTC. It encodes CASSSRLAGATLSGANVLTF.

J is TRBJ2-5 and V is TRBV27; a possible D gene is TRBD2 (6 bases). The V end was cut by 0 bases, the J end by 8 bases, with 10 bases between. Germline V lookup: CDR1 MNHEY, CDR2 SMNVEV (reference sequence). The CDR3 runs 13 residues. As DNA, the CDR3 is TGTGCCAGCAGTTTATCGGGAGGAGGCACCCAGTACTTC. It specifies CASSLSGGGTQYF.

This chain connects TRBV27 to TRBJ2-2; D is unclear. Trimming left V 5 bases short and J 6 bases short, with 7 bases between. Germline V CDR1 and CDR2: MNHEY, SMNVEV (reference sequence). The CDR3 runs 12 residues. The CDR3 region is CASSLVSGELFF. As DNA, the CDR3 is TGTGCCAGCAGTCTAGTCTCCGGGGAGCTGTTTTTT.

This sequence joins TRBV3-1 (or the pseudogene TRBV3-2) and TRBJ2-1; 10 nucleotides agree with TRBD2. The V segment lost 4 bases and the J segment 3 bases; nucleotides outside the gene matches: 3. This CDR3 has 15 residues. Germline CDR1 reads LGHDT; CDR2 reads YNNKEL (reference sequence). The CDR3 DNA reads as TGTGCCAGCAGCCCGAGGACTAGCGGCTACAATGAGCAGTTCTTC. Protein product: CASSPRTSGYNEQFF.

This chain uses TRBV18 with TRBJ2-2, with D possibly matching TRBD2 (5 bases). The V end lost 3 bases, the J end lost 4 bases, and 12 bases lay between the germline ends. CDR3 length equals 15 residues. Per germline, CDR1 KGHSH and CDR2 LQKENI. The CDR3 is CASSPRTSGTGELFF. Here the CDR3 DNA reads TGTGCCAGCTCACCCCGGACTTCTGGCACCGGGGAGCTGTTTTTT.

The chain uses TRBV30 and TRBJ2-2; possible D gene TRBD1, 5 bases. Germline CDR1 is GTSNPN and CDR2 is SVGIG (reference sequence). There are 12 residues in the CDR3. With 4 bases removed from V and 6 bases from J, the gap between germline ends came to 9 bases. The CDR3 DNA follows: TGTGCCTGGAAATGGGGCCCCGGGGAGCTGTTTTTT. Its translation: CAWKWGPGELFF.

The chain recombines TRBV11-2 with TRBJ2-3, with a possible D match to TRBD1 (6 bases). The CDR3 is 15 amino acids. Deletions cut 3 bases from V and 4 bases from J, with 14 bases between. CDR1 and CDR2 (germline): SGHAT, FQNNGV. This CDR3 is CASSFWGPGADTQYF. The CDR3 bases are TGTGCCAGCAGCTTCTGGGGGCCCGGCGCAGATACGCAGTATTTT.

This chain joins TRBV2 and TRBJ2-2; D is uncertain. CDR3 size: 14 residues. Germline V gene data show CDR1 as SNHLY and CDR2 as FYNNEI. Trimming shortened V by 4 bases and J by 3 bases, and 9 bases separated the two germline ends. In DNA form, the CDR3 reads TGTGCCAGCAGTGGTGACACCTACACCGGGGAGCTGTTTTTT. Its translation is CASSGDTYTGELFF.